A single sample is the source of the 3 T cell receptor beta chains below, sequenced in a study of blood T cell repertoires in COVID-19. Clones were sequenced by immunoSEQ multiplex PCR, and TCRdb holds only the in-frame ones, with some missing. The data hold tens of thousands of clones, with approximately 83% observed a single time. Sequencing was done on a sample of peripheral blood. Source of these receptors: a human donor in a cohort sampled during active COVID-19.

This chain uses TRBV5-1 with TRBJ1-2; 8 positions match TRBD1. The germline V gene has CDR1 SGHRS and CDR2 YFSETQ. This CDR3 comprises 17 residues. The V and J ends lost 2 bases and 6 bases, in that order; junction bases with no gene match: 15. CDR3 sequence reads: CASSLGGQGPVYDGYTF. For the CDR3, the DNA is TGCGCCAGCAGCTTAGGAGGACAGGGCCCAGTATATGATGGCTACACCTTC.

The genes are TRBV18 and TRBJ1-2, with TRBD1 identical over 7 bases. The CDR3 consists of 14 residues. V was clipped by 6 bases and J by 2 bases; unmatched bases: 6. CDR1 is KGHSH, CDR2 LQKENI, per germline. DNA for the CDR3: TGTGCCAGCTCTCTTGACAGGGCCAACTATGGCTACACCTTC. Its protein is CASSLDRANYGYTF.

The CDR3 loop is CAWSETGALTRTQYF. The CDR3 bases are TGTGCCTGGAGTGAAACAGGGGCCCTGACCCGGACCCAGTACTTC. The chain employs TRBV30 and TRBJ2-5, with TRBD1 matching over 7 bases. Looked up from germline, CDR1 is GTSNPN and CDR2 is SVGIG (reference sequence). This CDR3 is built from 15 residues. V trimming: 1 base; J trimming: 7 bases; junction bases outside the gene matches: 12.